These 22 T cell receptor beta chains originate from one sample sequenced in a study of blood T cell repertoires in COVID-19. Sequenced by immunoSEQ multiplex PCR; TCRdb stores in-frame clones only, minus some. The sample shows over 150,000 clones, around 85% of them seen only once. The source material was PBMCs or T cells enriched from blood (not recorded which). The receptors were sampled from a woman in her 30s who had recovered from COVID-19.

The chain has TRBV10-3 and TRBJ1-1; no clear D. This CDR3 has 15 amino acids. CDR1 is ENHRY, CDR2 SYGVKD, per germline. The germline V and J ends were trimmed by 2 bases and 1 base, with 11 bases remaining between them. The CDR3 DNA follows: TGTGCCATCAGTGAGCGGCAGGTTAGGAACACTGAAGCTTTCTTT. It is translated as CAISERQVRNTEAFF.

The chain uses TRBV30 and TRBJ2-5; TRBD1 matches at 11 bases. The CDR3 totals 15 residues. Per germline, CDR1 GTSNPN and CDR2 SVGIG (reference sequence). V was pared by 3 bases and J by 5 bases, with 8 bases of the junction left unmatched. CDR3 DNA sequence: TGTGCCTGGAGCGCAGGGACAGGGGGGTGGGAGACCCAGTACTTC. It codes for CAWSAGTGGWETQYF.

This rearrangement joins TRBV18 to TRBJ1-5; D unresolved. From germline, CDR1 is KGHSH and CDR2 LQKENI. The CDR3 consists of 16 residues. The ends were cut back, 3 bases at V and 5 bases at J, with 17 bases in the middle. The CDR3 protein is CASSPSTQRVDQPQHF. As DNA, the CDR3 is TGTGCCAGCTCACCTTCGACACAGAGGGTGGATCAGCCCCAGCATTTT.

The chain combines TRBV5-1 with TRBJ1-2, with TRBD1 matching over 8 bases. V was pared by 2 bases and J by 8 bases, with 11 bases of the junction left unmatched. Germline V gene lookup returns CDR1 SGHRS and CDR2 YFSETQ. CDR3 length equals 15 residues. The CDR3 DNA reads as TGCGCCAGCAGCTTAATTCTCGCGACAGGGGAAGGCTACACCTTC. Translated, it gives CASSLILATGEGYTF. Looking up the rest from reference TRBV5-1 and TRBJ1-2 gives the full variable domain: KAGVTQTPRYLIKTRGQQVTLSCSPISGHRSVSWYQQTPGQGLQFLFEYFSETQRNKGNFPGRFSGRQFSNSRSEMNVSTLELGDSALYLCASSLILATGEGYTFGSGTRLTVV.

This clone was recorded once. The CDR3 here is CASKREVARGTDTQYF. The CDR3 nucleotides read TGTGCCAGCAAAAGAGAAGTGGCCCGAGGGACAGATACGCAGTATTTT. The rearrangement joins TRBV11-2 to TRBJ2-3; the D gene is possibly TRBD2 (5 bases). Between the trimmed V and J ends, which lost 7 bases and 3 bases, there was a span of 20 bases. The CDR3 sequence is 16 residues long. Germline values: CDR1 SGHAT, CDR2 FQNNGV.

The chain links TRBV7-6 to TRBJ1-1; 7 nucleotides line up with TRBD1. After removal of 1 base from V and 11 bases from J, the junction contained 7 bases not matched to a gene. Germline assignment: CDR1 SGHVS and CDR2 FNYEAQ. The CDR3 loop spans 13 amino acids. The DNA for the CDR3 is TGTGCCAGCAGCTTAGGCCCCCAAGGGGGCGCTTTCTTT. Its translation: CASSLGPQGGAFF.

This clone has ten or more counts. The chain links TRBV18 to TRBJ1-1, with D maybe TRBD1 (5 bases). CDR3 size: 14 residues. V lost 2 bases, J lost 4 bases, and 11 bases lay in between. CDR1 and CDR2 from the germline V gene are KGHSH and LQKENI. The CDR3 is CASSPVRQITEAFF. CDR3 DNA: TGTGCCAGCTCACCAGTAAGACAGATCACTGAAGCTTTCTTT. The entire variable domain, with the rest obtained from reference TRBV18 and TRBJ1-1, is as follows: NAGVMQNPRHLVRRRGQEARLRCSPMKGHSHVYWYRQLPEEGLKFMVYLQKENIIDESGMPKERFSAEFPKEGPSILRIQQVVRGDSAAYFCASSPVRQITEAFFGQGTRLTVV.

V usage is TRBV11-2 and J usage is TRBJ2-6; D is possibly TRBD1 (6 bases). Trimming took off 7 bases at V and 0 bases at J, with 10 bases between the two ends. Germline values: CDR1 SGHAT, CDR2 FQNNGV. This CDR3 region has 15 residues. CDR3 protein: CASTQGRSGANVLTF. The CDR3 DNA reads TGTGCCAGCACACAGGGTCGCTCTGGGGCCAACGTCCTGACTTTC.

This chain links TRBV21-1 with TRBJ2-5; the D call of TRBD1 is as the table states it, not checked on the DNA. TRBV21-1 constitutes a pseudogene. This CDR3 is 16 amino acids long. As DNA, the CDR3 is TGTGCCAGCAGCAATCCAAAGGAGCAGGGGGCTGAGACCCAGTACTTC. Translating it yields CASSNPKEQGAETQYF.

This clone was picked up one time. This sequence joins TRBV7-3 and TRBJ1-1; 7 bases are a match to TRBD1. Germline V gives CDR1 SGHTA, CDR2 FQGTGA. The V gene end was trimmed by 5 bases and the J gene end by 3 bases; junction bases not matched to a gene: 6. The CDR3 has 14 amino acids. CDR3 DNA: TGTGCCAGCAGCACAACAACAGGGGACACTGAAGCTTTCTTT. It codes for CASSTTTGDTEAFF.

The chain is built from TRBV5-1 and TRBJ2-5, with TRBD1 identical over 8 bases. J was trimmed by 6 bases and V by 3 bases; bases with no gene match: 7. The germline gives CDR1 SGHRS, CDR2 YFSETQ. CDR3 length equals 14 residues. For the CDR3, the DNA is TGCGCCAGCAGCTACGGACAGGGTATGAAGACCCAGTACTTC. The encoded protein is CASSYGQGMKTQYF.

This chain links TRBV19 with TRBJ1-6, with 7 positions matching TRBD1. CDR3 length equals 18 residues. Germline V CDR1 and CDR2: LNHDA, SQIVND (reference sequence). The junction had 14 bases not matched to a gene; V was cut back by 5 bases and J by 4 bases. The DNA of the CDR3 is TGTGCCAGTAGTCCACAGACAGGGAGTGGGATATATAATTCACCCCTCCACTTT. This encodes CASSPQTGSGIYNSPLHF.

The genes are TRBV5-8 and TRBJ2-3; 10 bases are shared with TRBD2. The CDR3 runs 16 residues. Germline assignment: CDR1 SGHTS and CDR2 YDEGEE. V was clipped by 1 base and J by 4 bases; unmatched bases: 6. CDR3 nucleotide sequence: TGTGCCAGCAGCTTGTGGGCTAGCGGGAGCCCAGATACGCAGTATTTT. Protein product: CASSLWASGSPDTQYF.

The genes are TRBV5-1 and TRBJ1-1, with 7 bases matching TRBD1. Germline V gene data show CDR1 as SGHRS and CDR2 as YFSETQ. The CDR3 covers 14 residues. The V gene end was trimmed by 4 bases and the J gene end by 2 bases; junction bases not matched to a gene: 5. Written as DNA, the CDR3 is TGCGCCAGCAGCCCGGGGACAGCCAACACTGAAGCTTTCTTT. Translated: CASSPGTANTEAFF.

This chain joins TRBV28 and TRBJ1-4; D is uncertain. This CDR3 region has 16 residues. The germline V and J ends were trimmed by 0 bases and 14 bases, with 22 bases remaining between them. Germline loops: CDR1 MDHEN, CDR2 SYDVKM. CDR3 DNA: TGTGCCAGCAGTTTATGGTTAGCGGTCTCTGAGGTAGCGCTGTTTTTT. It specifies CASSLWLAVSEVALFF.

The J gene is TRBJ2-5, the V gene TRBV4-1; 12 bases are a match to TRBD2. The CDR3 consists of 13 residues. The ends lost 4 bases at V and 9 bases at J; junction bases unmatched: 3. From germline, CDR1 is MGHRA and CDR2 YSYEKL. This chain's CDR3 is CASSPSGRAAQYF. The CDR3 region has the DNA TGCGCCAGCAGCCCTAGCGGGAGGGCGGCCCAGTACTTC.

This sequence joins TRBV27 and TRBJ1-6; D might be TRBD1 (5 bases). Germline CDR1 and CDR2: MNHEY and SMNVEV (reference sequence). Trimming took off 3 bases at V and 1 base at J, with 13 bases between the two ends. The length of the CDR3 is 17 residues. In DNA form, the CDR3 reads TGTGCCAGCAGTTTCGCCCTAGGGGTTTCCTATAATTCACCCCTCCACTTT. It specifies CASSFALGVSYNSPLHF.

DNA for the CDR3: TGTGCCAGCAGCTTAGGTCAGGGGGTCACTGAAGCTTTCTTT. It translates to CASSLGQGVTEAFF. The chain is built from TRBV7-2 and TRBJ1-1; 7 bases fit TRBD1. Germline V gives CDR1 SGHTA, CDR2 FQGNSA. The CDR3 extends over 14 amino acids. Losses at the gene ends were 1 base for V and 4 bases for J; bases not matched to a gene: 3.

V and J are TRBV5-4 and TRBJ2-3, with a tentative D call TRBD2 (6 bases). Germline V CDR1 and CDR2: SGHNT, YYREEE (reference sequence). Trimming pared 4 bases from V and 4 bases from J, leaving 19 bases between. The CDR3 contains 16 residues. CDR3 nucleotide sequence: TGTGCCAGCAGCGTTCCGGGACTGGGGATACCAGATACGCAGTATTTT. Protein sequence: CASSVPGLGIPDTQYF.

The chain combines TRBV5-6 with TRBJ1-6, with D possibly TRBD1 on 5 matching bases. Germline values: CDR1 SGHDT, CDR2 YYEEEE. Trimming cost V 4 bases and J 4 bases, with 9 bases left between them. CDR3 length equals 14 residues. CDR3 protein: CASSAGRYNSPLHF. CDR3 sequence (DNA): TGTGCCAGCAGCGCGGGACGGTATAATTCACCCCTCCACTTT.

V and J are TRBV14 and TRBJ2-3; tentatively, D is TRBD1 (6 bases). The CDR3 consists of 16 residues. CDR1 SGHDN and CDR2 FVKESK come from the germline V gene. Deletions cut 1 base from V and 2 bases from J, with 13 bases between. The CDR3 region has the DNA TGTGCCAGCAGCCAAGGACAGGTTCAACTCACAGATACGCAGTATTTT. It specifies CASSQGQVQLTDTQYF.

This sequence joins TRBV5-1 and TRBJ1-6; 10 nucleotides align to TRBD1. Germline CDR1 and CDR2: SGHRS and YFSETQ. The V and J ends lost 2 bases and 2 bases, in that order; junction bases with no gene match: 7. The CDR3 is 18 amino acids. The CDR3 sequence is CASSFRGTGETYNSPLHF. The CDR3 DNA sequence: TGCGCCAGCAGCTTTCGAGGGACAGGGGAGACCTATAATTCACCCCTCCACTTT.